This record covers a single T cell receptor (beta chain). This clone's antigen is unknown. No base quality values were provided; no much bigger clone lies one nucleotide off. These data originate in a study of cytomegalovirus exposure and HLA in healthy donors (dated by TCRdb to between 2016 and 2019). Background on the whole study: An earlier analysis of some 550 of the donors reported about 290 Gb of sequence data and 100 million to 140 million unique TCR beta sequences from about 200 million T cells. An earlier analysis of 587 of the donors applied high-throughput TCR beta sequencing to assess whether each TCR beta V gene segment acted as functional or pseudogenic. Every discovery cohort repertoire had been produced on one sequencing platform. In a later analysis, previously published TCR beta repertoires from 666 donors were re-analyzed and high-resolution HLA genotyping was added so that TCR occurrence patterns could be studied. Using immunosequencing, the study profiled T cell repertoires from about 620 subjects and related those repertoires to cytomegalovirus serostatus. A later genetic analysis used genome-wide SNP genotypes for about three fifths of the roughly 700 donors, treating that subset as a discovery cohort. The study aimed to test whether cataloging public T cell receptors could reveal signatures of past pathogen exposure. The study combined high-throughput TCR immunosequencing, statistical association of individual TCRs with disease status, and machine learning to predict cytomegalovirus infection status. Besides the first cohort of approximately 710 subjects, a separate validation cohort made up of 95 to 150 different subjects was used. The number of typed donors differed by locus: roughly 629-640 for A, B, C, DRB1 and DQB1; some 500 for DQA1; about 600 for DPA1; and 400 to 480 for DPB1. Among about 370 genotyped donors of the cohort, an average of roughly 230,000 unique TCR beta nucleotide sequences was sequenced per donor, of which roughly 17% were non-productive. HLA typing included class I and class II loci at four-digit resolution. Five DR-DQ haplotypes were treated as single units for association and clustering because of strong linkage in the cohort. The genetic ancestry cluster associated with self-reported Caucasian donors included 80% to 90% of the roughly 360 genotyped donors. The later analysis used no new phenotypic data to find candidate immune exposures, relying instead on TCR beta sequences and their occurrence across donors. Alongside the repertoire data, information on donor age, sex, ethnicity and CMV serostatus was compiled. Roughly 300 gigabases of sequencing data and 80 million or so unique TCR sequences were included in an early release covering roughly 600 HLA-typed donors.

The CDR3, cysteine through phenylalanine, is 16 amino acids long. Only the CDR3 DNA stays, 48 bases, in frame from base 1. Germline trimming: 1 base from V, 1 base from J; junction bases outside gene matches: 6. CDR1 and CDR2, per the germline V gene, are SGHVS and FNYEAQ. The cohort comprised 666 healthy bone marrow donors. All cohort members were sampled while nominally healthy, although unrecorded immune exposures were likely present. The donor was CMV seronegative and was included in the group of several hundred seronegative cohort members. A peripheral blood sample was collected from each donor, and TCR beta sequencing was performed on peripheral blood mononuclear cells. The Qiagen DNeasy Blood Extraction Kit was used to extract genomic DNA from the blood cell samples. Overall results and qualifications from the work: V-gene and J-gene trimming of TCR beta chains was associated with a missense DCLRE1C variant in a later genetic analysis, and the association was replicated in an independent cohort. HLA typing was unavailable for some donors at each locus, so association tests used only the typed subset. Only TCR beta chains were sequenced in this cohort, and the absence of alpha or paired-chain data limited detectable features. Immune exposure information for the cohort was limited to CMV serostatus. According to a later analysis, most CMV-associated TCR beta chains appeared to be HLA-restricted, and the HLA associations seemed to be driven largely by CMV exposure. In a later analysis, TCR association rates were found to vary across HLA loci, with the most associated TCRs seen for DRB1 alleles and the fewest for HLA-C alleles. Some IMGT-functional V segments, including TRBV6-2 and TRBV6-3, could not be distinguished by the 87-base-pair reads and were therefore excluded. Assigning TCR associations to individual alleles was difficult when HLA alleles, especially DR and DQ, strongly co-occurred. The sequencing pipeline was judged likely to have produced a cluster of highly shared sequence variants as a technical artifact. Presence/absence analyses assumed roughly uniform sequencing depth across donors, an assumption that may not hold. According to a later genetic analysis, donors in an Asian-associated ancestry cluster had fewer N-insertions in productive TCRs than the approximately 690-donor mean. In a later analysis, several top co-occurrence clusters were reported to appear linked to parvovirus B19, influenza, CMV and Epstein-Barr virus. The classifier was reported to diagnose cytomegalovirus status with high specificity and sensitivity in both the original and validation cohorts. Across donors, most TCR sequences were observed very rarely, whereas some public TCRs were present in many individuals. Linkage disequilibrium might explain the correlated functional status among segregating V segments, but an unknown experimental factor could not be ruled out. A further reported finding was that TCR beta sequences accurately predicted the HLA-A and HLA-B alleles for most subjects in the first cohort. In a later analysis, about 17,000 TCR beta sequences were associated with specific HLA alleles at a false discovery rate of 0.05. In vitro tests confirmed that a few of the cytomegalovirus-associated TCR beta chains recognize cytomegalovirus antigens. Because counts were too low, around 18 rarely observed V segments, including chromosome 9 orphons, were left out of the earlier analysis of about 500 of the donors. In the study, around 150 TCR beta chains were listed as associated with cytomegalovirus. It was suggested by the authors that the approach could potentially be generalized to other disease states and immunological phenotypes. In a later analysis, HLA-associated TCR beta chains were found to be more clonally expanded and to have lower generation probabilities than equally common non-associated chains. In an earlier analysis of about 540 of the donors, most TCR beta V segments were observed in productive rearrangements about 90% or about 30% of the time, broadly matching IMGT annotations.

The library was generated by the immunoSEQ multiplex PCR assay. For the multiplex PCR, a mixture combining 60 forward primers for TCR Vbeta segments and 13 reverse primers for TCR Jbeta segments was used. The CDR3 region of rearranged TCR beta genes was amplified from genomic DNA with a multiplex PCR assay. The Illumina HiSeq System was used to sequence the amplified TCR beta libraries as 87-base-pair reads. The original methods were these. Across the 640 or so repertoires, a later analysis counted 75 million to 90 million unique TCR beta chains, approximately 10 million of which were shared by at least two donors. To remove PCR and sequencing errors, raw reads were error-corrected and collapsed into unique sequences using a nearest-neighbor algorithm that merged closely related sequences. To assign V, D and J gene segments, CDR3 sequences were aligned to IMGT reference sequences. For a sequence to be retained, a match of at least six nucleotides was required to both a V gene segment and a J gene segment. A rearrangement counted as productive if the CDR3 had no stop codons and remained in frame with V and J, and every other rearrangement counted as non-productive. CDR3 was defined according to IMGT convention as the region running from the second conserved V-encoded cysteine to the conserved J-encoded phenylalanine. Sequences without an unambiguous match to a single V gene segment were excluded from the earlier analysis of over 500 of the donors. In an earlier analysis of a few hundred of the donors, a V segment was called functional when productive rearrangements were above 56.7%, and segregating when the standard deviation between donors exceeded 5%. To diagnose cytomegalovirus status from the catalog of TCR beta chain sequences, a statistical classification framework was built. V and J gene assignment, in a later analysis, came from comparing TCR nucleotide sequences with IMGT/GENE-DB human TR gene sequences. A later analysis assigned CDR3 sequences and most-parsimonious VDJ recombination scenarios with the TCRdist pipeline. In a later analysis, every TCR beta chain was defined by the combination of its CDR3 amino acid sequence and its V-gene family, and reads without a unique V-gene family were dropped. In a later analysis, some 600 highly shared, low-generation-probability nucleotide sequences were removed to address suspected cross-contamination and a sequencing artifact. A later analysis calculated a clonal expansion index for each public chain from normalized within-repertoire ranks of inferred template counts. In a later analysis, generation probabilities were computed with a VDJ recombination model fitted to out-of-frame rearrangements, and the resulting probabilities were checked against IGoR. A later analysis scored TCR-TCR, TCR-HLA and TCR-CMV co-occurrence with hypergeometric tests, applying a repertoire-size bias correction to TCR pairs. A later analysis estimated false discovery rates by permuting HLA or CMV assignments 20 times. In a later analysis, co-occurring TCRs were grouped using DBSCAN, and TCRdist sequence similarity was added for clustering within HLA-allele-positive subsets. Repertoires with fewer than 30,000 or more than 120,000 public chains, plus five repertoires with anomalous nucleotide sharing, were excluded from co-occurrence clustering. This is the immuneACCESS table as TCRdb keeps it, with only in-frame sequences that have V and J called. A part of the clones is gone; compared with another copy, unresolved V genes explain less than half, and the rest is unexplained. For V, J and clone size, that table is used; D and trimming come from the DNA. This sample comprises 60,000 to 80,000 clones, around 62% of them detected only once. The ten top clones hold around 3% of the sample.

Sequenced: PBMCs. The source of this sequence is a man under 40 in good health and CMV-seronegative. This receptor chain uses TRBV7-6 and TRBJ1-1; the central 7 bases match TRBD1. The nucleotide sequence is given as TGTGCCAGCAGCTTAGGAACCAGGGGGTGGAACACTGAAGCTTTCTTT. Its amino acids are CASSLGTRGWNTEAFF.